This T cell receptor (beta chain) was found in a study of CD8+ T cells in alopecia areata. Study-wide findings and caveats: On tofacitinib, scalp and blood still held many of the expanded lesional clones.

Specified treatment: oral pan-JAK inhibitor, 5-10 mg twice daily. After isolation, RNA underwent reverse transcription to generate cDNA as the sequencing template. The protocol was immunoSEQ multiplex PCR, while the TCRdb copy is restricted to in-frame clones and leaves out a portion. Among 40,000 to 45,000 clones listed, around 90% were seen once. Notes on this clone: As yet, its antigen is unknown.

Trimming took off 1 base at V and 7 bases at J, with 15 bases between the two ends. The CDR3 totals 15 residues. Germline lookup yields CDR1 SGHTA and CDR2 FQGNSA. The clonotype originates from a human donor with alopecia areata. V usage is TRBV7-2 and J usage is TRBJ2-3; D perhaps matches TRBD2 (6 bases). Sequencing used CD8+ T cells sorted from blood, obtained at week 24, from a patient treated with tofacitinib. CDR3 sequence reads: CASSLGRSSVYTQYF. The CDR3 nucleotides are TGTGCCAGCAGCTTAGGACGGTCTAGCGTCTATACGCAGTATTTT.